Below are 27 T cell receptor beta chains sequenced from a single sample in a study of shared clonotypes between healthy human individuals (dated by TCRdb to 2020 to 2022). Library preparation used the immunoSEQ multiplex PCR assay. Held by TCRdb, this immuneACCESS table contains in-frame sequences only and omits some clones. Under half of the omission traces to an unresolved V gene where checked; the cause of the rest is unknown. Within this sample are some 2,000,000 clones, with roughly 94% of them counted one time only. The ten most abundant clones make up roughly 1% of the sample. CD8 naive samples were obtained by positive selection for CCR7 among CD45RO-negative cells, yielding a CD45RA+CCR7+ population from which TemRA cells were excluded. The sequenced sample was naive CD8+ T cells sorted from blood. The cell subset or site label, read with the paper, signifies: CD45RA+CCR7+. Every receptor here comes from a man aged 18-30 years in good health.

The chain carries TRBV7-8 and TRBJ2-7; the D is unclear. Germline loops: CDR1 SGHVS, CDR2 FQNEAQ. The V gene lost 2 bases and the J gene lost 5 bases, with 10 bases spanning the gap. The CDR3 runs to 13 residues. The CDR3 coding sequence is TGTGCCAGCAGCTTATTCCCAAATGACGAGCAGTACTTC. Its protein product is CASSLFPNDEQYF.

The chain couples TRBV27 to TRBJ2-1, with 7 bases fitting TRBD2. Germline assignment: CDR1 MNHEY and CDR2 SMNVEV (reference sequence). After removal of 6 bases from V and 5 bases from J, the junction contained 13 bases not matched to a gene. CDR3 length: 16 residues. The CDR3 region has the DNA TGTGCCAGCAGCCTCTTCAGGGAGGGTACCCACAATGAGCAGTTCTTC. Its translation is CASSLFREGTHNEQFF.

This sequence joins TRBV5-1 and TRBJ2-7, with D perhaps given as TRBD1 or TRBD2 (5 bases each). The CDR3 runs to 15 residues. Germline CDR1 reads SGHRS; CDR2 reads YFSETQ. Trimming removed 3 bases from V and 3 bases from J, with 16 bases in between. The CDR3 bases are TGCGCCAGCAGCTGGGACGGACAAGCCCGCTACGAGCAGTACTTC. As protein: CASSWDGQARYEQYF.

This clone was found a few times. This chain joins TRBV7-2 and TRBJ2-7, with TRBD2 matching over 7 bases. Unmatched junction bases numbered 4, after V lost 2 bases and J lost 0 bases. This CDR3 contains 15 residues. Germline lookup yields CDR1 SGHTA and CDR2 FQGNSA. CDR3 region: CASSLTSGDSYEQYF. The CDR3 DNA is TGTGCCAGCAGCTTAACCAGCGGGGACTCCTACGAGCAGTACTTC.

The chain is built from TRBV7-8 and TRBJ1-1; unclear D gene. Germline CDR1 and CDR2: SGHVS and FQNEAQ. Trimming left V 1 base short and J 3 bases short, with 12 bases between. CDR3 length: 15 residues. The CDR3 region is CASSLGVVADTEAFF. CDR3 in DNA: TGTGCCAGCAGCTTAGGGGTTGTGGCGGACACTGAAGCTTTCTTT.

The J gene is TRBJ1-4, the V gene TRBV27; maybe TRBD1 (5 bases). V shed 4 bases and J shed 6 bases, with 18 bases lying between them. CDR3 length: 16 amino acids. The germline V gene has CDR1 MNHEY and CDR2 SMNVEV (reference sequence). The CDR3 loop is CASSSLLGGMDEKLFF. The CDR3 bases are TGTGCCAGCAGTTCACTTTTGGGGGGGATGGATGAAAAACTGTTTTTT.

The V gene is TRBV10-1, the J gene TRBJ2-1; no firm D call. The CDR3 is made up of 11 amino acids. The germline V gene encodes CDR1 WNHNN and CDR2 SYGVQD (reference sequence). The V gene lost 2 bases and the J gene lost 9 bases, with 5 bases spanning the gap. The CDR3 protein is CASSEGSEQFF. CDR3 DNA sequence: TGCGCCAGCAGTGAGGGTAGTGAGCAGTTCTTC.

CDR3 sequence (DNA): TGTGCCAGCAGTTTTCCTAGCGGGGGGGTAGACAATGAGCAGTTCTTC. Its translation is CASSFPSGGVDNEQFF. The genes are TRBV28 and TRBJ2-1; 12 bases match TRBD2. V trimming: 3 bases; J trimming: 5 bases; junction bases outside the gene matches: 5. Germline V gene sequence: CDR1 MDHEN, CDR2 SYDVKM. This CDR3 contains 16 residues.

This CDR3 reads CASSYVGDGYTF. The CDR3 DNA is TGTGCCAGCAGTTACGTGGGAGATGGCTACACCTTC. The chain joins TRBV6-6 to TRBJ1-2; no definite D call. Trimming shortened V by 2 bases and J by 6 bases, and 7 bases separated the two germline ends. Per germline, CDR1 MNHNY and CDR2 SVGAGI (reference sequence). The CDR3 has 12 residues.

The chain couples TRBV7-2 to TRBJ2-5; 7 bases align to TRBD1. V dropped 5 bases and J dropped 0; count of bases not matched to a gene: 9. This CDR3 contains 16 residues. The germline CDR1 and CDR2 sequences are SGHTA and FQGNSA. The CDR3 region is CASSRQGGGNQETQYF. In DNA, the CDR3 is TGTGCCAGCAGCCGACAAGGGGGCGGAAACCAAGAGACCCAGTACTTC.

This chain joins TRBV5-4 and TRBJ2-1, with TRBD2 identical over 9 bases. V lost 0 bases to trimming and J lost 8 bases; unmatched junction nucleotides: 9. Germline CDR1 SGHNT, CDR2 YYREEE (reference sequence). The CDR3 totals 16 residues. CDR3 region: CASSLESSGGGDEQFF. CDR3 DNA: TGTGCCAGCAGCTTGGAGAGTAGCGGGGGAGGGGATGAGCAGTTCTTC.

Here the CDR3 reads CASSFPRGFQRDEETQYF. As DNA, the CDR3 is TGTGCCAGCAGCTTCCCACGGGGGTTTCAGCGGGACGAAGAGACCCAGTACTTC. J is TRBJ2-5 and V is TRBV7-9; TRBD2 aligns across 7 bases. V gave up 3 bases and J gave up 3 bases; unmatched junction bases: 16. Germline CDR1 is SEHNR and CDR2 is FQNEAQ (reference sequence). This CDR3 is 18 amino acids long.

The chain employs TRBV7-2 and TRBJ1-6; tentatively, D is TRBD1 (6 bases). CDR3 length equals 16 residues. From germline, CDR1 is SGHTA and CDR2 FQGNSA. The V and J ends lost 5 bases and 0 bases respectively, with 11 bases between them. DNA for the CDR3: TGTGCCAGCAGCATCGGACAGAGCTCCTATAATTCACCCCTCCACTTT. This codes for CASSIGQSSYNSPLHF.

The chain uses TRBV5-5 and TRBJ2-7; no firm D call. The CDR3 has 13 residues. Trimming stripped 0 bases from V and 2 bases from J, with 6 bases between. Germline CDR1 and CDR2: SGHKS and YYEKEE (reference sequence). CDR3 DNA sequence: TGTGCCAGCAGCTTGGGCAGGACCTACGAGCAGTACTTC. Its translation: CASSLGRTYEQYF. The full variable domain, completed using reference TRBV5-5 and TRBJ2-7, is DAGVTQSPTHLIKTRGQQVTLRCSPISGHKSVSWYQQVLGQGPQFIFQYYEKEERGRGNFPDRFSARQFPNYSSELNVNALLLGDSALYLCASSLGRTYEQYFGPGTRLTVT.

A word on this clone: The same CDR3 is also encoded by other DNA sequences in this sample. CDR3 residues: CASSLDSAYEQYF. The CDR3 nucleotides read TGTGCCAGCAGCTTGGATAGTGCCTACGAGCAGTACTTC. The rearrangement links TRBV5-6 to TRBJ2-7; D remains unclear. Trimming cost V 0 bases and J 2 bases, with 6 bases left between them. CDR1 is SGHDT, CDR2 YYEEEE, per germline. The CDR3 is 13 residues long.

The gene calls are TRBV4-3 and TRBJ1-1, with a possible D match to TRBD1 (5 bases). From germline, CDR1 is LGHNA and CDR2 YSLEER. The length of the CDR3 is 13 residues. V lost 3 bases and J 4 bases, leaving 9 bases between the germline ends. CDR3 nucleotides: TGCGCCAGCAGCCATCAGGGAGGCACTGAAGCTTTCTTT. Translating gives CASSHQGGTEAFF.

The chain is built from TRBV5-1 and TRBJ1-1; 8 bases fit TRBD1. Germline V CDR1 and CDR2: SGHRS, YFSETQ. There are 14 residues in the CDR3. J gave up 6 bases and V 0 bases, and 4 bases lay outside the gene matches. CDR3 residues: CASSLAQGAPEAFF. In nucleotides, the CDR3 is TGCGCCAGCAGCTTGGCGCAGGGGGCCCCTGAAGCTTTCTTT.

The chain links TRBV6-5 to TRBJ2-3, with a possible D match to TRBD1 (5 bases). Germline CDR1 MNHEY, CDR2 SVGAGI. This CDR3 contains 16 residues. Trimming shortened V by 0 bases and J by 2 bases, and 12 bases separated the two germline ends. The CDR3 loop reads CASSYSAGRVTDTQYF. CDR3 DNA: TGTGCCAGCAGTTACTCTGCTGGCAGGGTCACAGATACGCAGTATTTT.

CDR3 sequence reads: CASSLGNPEQYF. Here the CDR3 DNA reads TGTGCCAGCAGTCTCGGAAATCCTGAGCAGTACTTC. The rearrangement links TRBV28 to TRBJ2-7, with D hard to call. The V end was cut by 5 bases, the J end by 7 bases, with 12 bases between. CDR1 is MDHEN, CDR2 SYDVKM, per germline. This CDR3 is 12 amino acids long.

The genes are TRBV9 and TRBJ2-1; TRBD2 agrees at 10 bases. The V segment lost 0 bases and the J segment 9 bases; nucleotides outside the gene matches: 3. Germline CDR1 SGDLS, CDR2 YYNGEE. The CDR3 consists of 14 residues. Here the CDR3 reads CASSVGLAGAEQFF. CDR3 DNA sequence: TGTGCCAGCAGCGTAGGCCTAGCGGGAGCTGAGCAGTTCTTC.

This rearrangement joins TRBV11-1 to TRBJ2-1; 7 bases fit TRBD1. CDR3 length: 14 amino acids. Trimming took 3 bases from V and 9 from J; bases not matched to a gene: 8. Per the germline V gene, CDR1 is SGHAT and CDR2 is FQDESV (reference sequence). CDR3 loop: CASSFGTAWGEQFF. CDR3 nucleotides: TGTGCCAGCAGCTTTGGGACAGCATGGGGTGAGCAGTTCTTC.

On this clone itself: Other DNA sequences within the sample encode an identical CDR3. The chain recombines TRBV11-2 with TRBJ2-7; a possible D gene is TRBD1 (6 bases). In germline, CDR1 is SGHAT, CDR2 FQNNGV. V shed 3 bases and J shed 5 bases, with 8 bases lying between them. The CDR3 extends over 12 amino acids. CDR3 sequence (DNA): TGTGCCAGCAGCTTGGACAGTCACGAGCAGTACTTC. Translation gives CASSLDSHEQYF.

The J gene is TRBJ1-1, the V gene TRBV19; D call uncertain. Trimming left V 5 bases short and J 1 base short, with 8 bases between. CDR1 is LNHDA, CDR2 SQIVND, per germline (reference sequence). The CDR3 totals 13 residues. In DNA form, the CDR3 reads TGTGCCAGTAGTCCGGACGGGAACACTGAAGCTTTCTTT. This gives the protein CASSPDGNTEAFF.

This clone has a single count. At the DNA level, this CDR3 is encoded by other sequences in the same sample as well. J is TRBJ2-3 and V is TRBV9, with 8 bases lining up with TRBD2. The CDR3 covers 15 residues. Germline CDR1 is SGDLS and CDR2 is YYNGEE. Trimming took 0 bases from V and 3 from J; bases not matched to a gene: 3. CDR3 in DNA: TGTGCCAGCAGCGTAGGAACTAGCGGTACAGATACGCAGTATTTT. Protein product: CASSVGTSGTDTQYF.

The chain joins TRBV28 to TRBJ2-6, with 8 bases matching TRBD1. Germline V lookup: CDR1 MDHEN, CDR2 SYDVKM. The CDR3 sequence is 16 residues long. V trimming: 4 bases; J trimming: 0 bases; junction bases outside the gene matches: 2. CDR3 coding DNA: TGTGCCAGCAGTTGGACAGGGATCTCTGGGGCCAACGTCCTGACTTTC. It is translated as CASSWTGISGANVLTF.

The rearrangement joins TRBV4-3 to TRBJ2-7; D may match TRBD1 or TRBD2 (6 bases each). The CDR3 runs to 16 residues. CDR1 is LGHNA, CDR2 YSLEER, per germline. Trimming shortened V by 1 base and J by 6 bases, and 19 bases separated the two germline ends. DNA of the CDR3: TGCGCCAGCAGCCAAGTTTTTGGGGGGCGCATGGGCGAGCAGTACTTC. The encoded protein is CASSQVFGGRMGEQYF.

The chain employs TRBV29-1 and TRBJ2-1, with 10 bases identical to TRBD1. Germline-derived CDR1 and CDR2 are SQVTM and ANQGSEA. V lost 4 bases and J lost 7; bases outside the gene matches: 4. This CDR3 has 13 residues. Written as DNA, the CDR3 is TGCAGCGTTGTCGGACAGGGGGGGAATGAGCAGTTCTTC. This codes for CSVVGQGGNEQFF.